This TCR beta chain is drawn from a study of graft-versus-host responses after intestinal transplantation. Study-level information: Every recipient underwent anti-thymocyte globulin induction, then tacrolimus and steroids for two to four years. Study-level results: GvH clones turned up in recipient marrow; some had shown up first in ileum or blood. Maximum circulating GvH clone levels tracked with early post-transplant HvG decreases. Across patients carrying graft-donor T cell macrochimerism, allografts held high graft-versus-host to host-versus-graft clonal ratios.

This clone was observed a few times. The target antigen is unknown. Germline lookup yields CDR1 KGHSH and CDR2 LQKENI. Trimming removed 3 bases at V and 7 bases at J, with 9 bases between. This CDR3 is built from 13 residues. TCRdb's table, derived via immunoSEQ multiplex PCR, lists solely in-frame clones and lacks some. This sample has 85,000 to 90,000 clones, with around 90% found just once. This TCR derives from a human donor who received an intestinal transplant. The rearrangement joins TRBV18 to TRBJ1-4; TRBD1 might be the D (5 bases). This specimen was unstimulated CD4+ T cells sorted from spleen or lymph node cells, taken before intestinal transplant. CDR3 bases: TGTGCCAGCTCACCGGGGCAGCGTGAAAAACTGTTTTTT. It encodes CASSPGQREKLFF.